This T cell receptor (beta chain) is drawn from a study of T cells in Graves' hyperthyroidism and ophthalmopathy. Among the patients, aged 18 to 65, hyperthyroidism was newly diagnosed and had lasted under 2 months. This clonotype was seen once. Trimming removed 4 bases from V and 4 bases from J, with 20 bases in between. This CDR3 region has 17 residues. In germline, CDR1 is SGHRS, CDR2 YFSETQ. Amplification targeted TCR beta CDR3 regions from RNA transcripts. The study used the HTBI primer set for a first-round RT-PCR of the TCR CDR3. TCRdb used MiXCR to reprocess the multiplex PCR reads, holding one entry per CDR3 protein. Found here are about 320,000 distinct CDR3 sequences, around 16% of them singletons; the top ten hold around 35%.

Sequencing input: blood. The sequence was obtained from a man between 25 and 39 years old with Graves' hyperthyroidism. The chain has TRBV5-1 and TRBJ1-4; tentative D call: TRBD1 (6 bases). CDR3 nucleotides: TGCGCCAGCAGCCCGGGATTAACAGGGCCCGGTAATGAAAAACTGTTTTTT. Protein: CASSPGLTGPGNEKLFF.